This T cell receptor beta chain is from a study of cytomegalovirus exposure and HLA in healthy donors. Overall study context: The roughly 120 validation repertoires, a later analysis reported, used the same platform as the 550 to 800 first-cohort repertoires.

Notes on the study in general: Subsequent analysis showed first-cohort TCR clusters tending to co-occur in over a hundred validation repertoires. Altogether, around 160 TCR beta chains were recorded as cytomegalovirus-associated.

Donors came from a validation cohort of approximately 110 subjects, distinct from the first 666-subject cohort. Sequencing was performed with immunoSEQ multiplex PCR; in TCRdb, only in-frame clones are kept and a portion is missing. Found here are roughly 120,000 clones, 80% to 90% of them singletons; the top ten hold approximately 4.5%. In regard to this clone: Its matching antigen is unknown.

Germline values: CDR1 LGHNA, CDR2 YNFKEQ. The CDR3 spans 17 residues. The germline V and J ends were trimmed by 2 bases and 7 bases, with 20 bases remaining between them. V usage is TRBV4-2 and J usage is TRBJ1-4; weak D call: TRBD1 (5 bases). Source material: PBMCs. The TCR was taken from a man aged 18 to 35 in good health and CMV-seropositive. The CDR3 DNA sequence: TGTGCCAGCAGCCAAACGCCTATCCAGGGCGAGGCTGAAAAACTGTTTTTT. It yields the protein CASSQTPIQGEAEKLFF.